This T cell receptor beta chain was captured in a study of beta chain features in type 1 diabetes. This clone was seen many times. No antigen is known for it. The CDR3 extends over 15 amino acids. Trimming took off 0 bases at V and 3 bases at J, with 12 bases between the two ends. From germline, CDR1 is SGHTS and CDR2 YDEGEE. Sequencing targeted expressed TCRB transcripts, as all isolated RNA had been reverse transcribed. Libraries were prepared by immunoSEQ multiplex PCR; TCRdb keeps only in-frame clonotypes and omits some of them. This table has about 140,000 clones, around 7% appearing once. Blood was drawn once from each donor into heparinised tubes. The draws averaged roughly 120 mL. Purity (above 95%) was reached by all sorted populations. Study findings and constraints: Patients showed naive, central memory and Treg TCRB repertoires that appeared more similar than those of healthy donors. For TCRB rearrangement, an influence of HLA type remained unresolved here.

This TCR derives from a woman aged 25 to 39 in good health. The V and J genes are TRBV5-8 and TRBJ1-1; perhaps TRBD1 as D (5 bases). The specimen was central memory CD4+ T cells from blood. The CDR3: CASSLVPGFDTEAFF. The CDR3 DNA is TGTGCCAGCAGCTTGGTGCCAGGGTTCGACACTGAAGCTTTCTTT. Together with reference TRBV5-8 and TRBJ1-1, the CDR3 gives the full variable domain: EAGVTQSPTHLIKTRGQQATLRCSPISGHTSVYWYQQALGLGLQFLLWYDEGEERNRGNFPPRFSGRQFPNYSSELNVNALELEDSALYLCASSLVPGFDTEAFFGQGTRLTVV.